The clone carrying this T cell receptor (beta chain) was detected once. This sample was taken from a study of technical replicates of blood from a few donors. TCRdb's copy holds only in-frame clones and misses some; the assay was immunoSEQ multiplex PCR. The profile shows around 90,000 clones, approximately 94% of them singletons. V shed 2 bases and J 0 bases; nucleotides not matched to a gene: 5. There are 16 residues in the CDR3. CDR1 MNHEY and CDR2 SMNVEV come from the germline V gene (reference sequence). The V call is TRBV27, the J call TRBJ1-1, with TRBD1 matching 8 bases. The sequenced sample was T cells isolated from PBMCs. This clonotype originated in a human donor in good health. The CDR3 spells CASSLGTGGMNTEAFF. Here the CDR3 DNA reads TGTGCCAGCAGTTTAGGGACAGGCGGGATGAACACTGAAGCTTTCTTT.